The rows below give T cell receptor beta chains drawn from one sample of a study of beta chain features in type 1 diabetes. Clones were sequenced by immunoSEQ multiplex PCR, and TCRdb holds only the in-frame ones, with some missing. The sample records about 260,000 clones, approximately 24% being singletons. The source material was naive CD4+ T cells from blood. The receptors originated from a woman aged 25 to 39 with type 1 diabetes. Both conserved end residues are part of each CDR3. Clone size, where shown, is once, few, many, or a class for clones that have expanded.

J gene: TRBJ1-2
V gene: TRBV7-9
clone size: once
CDR3 protein: CASSPEVGDITF

J gene: TRBJ2-7
V gene: TRBV28
clone size: NA
CDR3 protein: CASSPSGSSYEQYF

J gene: TRBJ2-5
V gene: TRBV9
clone size: few
CDR3 protein: CASSVGGEETQYF

J gene: TRBJ2-7
V gene: TRBV19
clone size: NA
CDR3 protein: CASSIPGQRYEQYF

J gene: TRBJ2-7
V gene: TRBV30
clone size: NA
CDR3 protein: CAWSDPGVPPYEQYF

J gene: TRBJ2-4
V gene: TRBV7-2
clone size: NA
CDR3 protein: CASSLVSGSDYIQYF

J gene: TRBJ2-5
V gene: TRBV5-1
clone size: NA
CDR3 protein: CASTVLGQGAETQYF

J gene: TRBJ1-4
V gene: TRBV18
clone size: NA
CDR3 protein: CASSPSGQGVEKLFF

J gene: TRBJ2-7
V gene: TRBV7-2
clone size: NA
CDR3 protein: CASSLARGAEQYF

J gene: TRBJ1-5
V gene: TRBV19
clone size: few
CDR3 protein: CASSIWGGNNQPQHF

J gene: TRBJ2-1
V gene: TRBV28
clone size: few
CDR3 protein: CASSLRQGIYNEQFF

J gene: TRBJ2-1
V gene: TRBV5-1
clone size: NA
CDR3 protein: CASSPRDRVNEQFF

J gene: TRBJ2-1
V gene: TRBV29-1
clone size: few
CDR3 protein: CSVTPRLALNEQFF

J gene: TRBJ2-1
V gene: TRBV9
clone size: NA
CDR3 protein: CASSVTSGSYNEQFF

J gene: TRBJ2-1
V gene: TRBV14
clone size: NA
CDR3 protein: CASSQDFGQGRNEQFF

J gene: TRBJ1-1
V gene: TRBV7-2
clone size: NA
CDR3 protein: CASSLGGQENTEAFF